The 4 T cell receptor beta chains below were found in one sample sequenced in a study of T-cell reconstitution after alpha-beta-depleted transplantation in children (dated by TCRdb to between 2015 and 2016). Library creation used PCR. The listed sequencing device is Illumina HiSeq 2500. TCR libraries were prepared with molecular barcoding, using unique molecular identifiers to normalize TCRbeta repertoire quantification. The public reads were reprocessed in TCRdb via fastp at Q25 and MiXCR, keeping in-frame beta chains. Identical CDR3 protein sequences are pooled into one entry, listed with their most common genes and DNA. The sample data list 900,000 or so distinct CDR3 sequences, and 16% of these were observed just once. The ten largest clonotypes hold roughly 4.8% of the sample. This specimen's treatment or condition label, interpreted: allogeneic hematopoietic cell transplantation with graft depleted of TCRalphabeta T cells and CD19 B cells.

Source: PBMCs, mostly from graft donor cells, taken 360 days after TCRalphabeta/CD19-depleted stem cell transplant. The receptors shown here come from a male patient aged 5 to 17 who had a stem cell transplant for acute lymphoblastic leukemia, so the T cells may come from the graft donor.

The rearrangement links TRBV12-3 or TRBV12-4 to TRBJ2-7; perhaps TRBD1 as D (6 bases). V lost 6 bases to trimming and J lost 3 bases, with 15 bases between them. The CDR3 runs 14 residues. CDR3 in DNA: TGTGCCAGCAGCCCCCGGGACATCCTCTACGAGCAGTACTTC. Translating it yields CASSPRDILYEQYF.

This clonotype appeared many times. The rearrangement joins TRBV7-2 to TRBJ2-1; maybe TRBD2 (5 bases). The length of the CDR3 is 15 residues. Per the germline V gene, CDR1 is SGHTA and CDR2 is FQGNSA. V lost 1 base and J lost 1, with 8 bases in between. The CDR3: CASSLVATSYNEQFF. For the CDR3, the DNA is TGTGCCAGCAGCTTAGTAGCGACATCCTACAATGAGCAGTTCTTC.

This clonotype has only a few counts. The chain is built from TRBV11-3 and TRBJ2-3; D is possibly TRBD2 (6 bases). Germline values: CDR1 SGHNT, CDR2 YENEEA. The CDR3 contains 16 residues. Trimming stripped 4 bases from V and 6 bases from J, with 20 bases between. The CDR3 DNA sequence: TGTGCCAGCAGCTCCGTCCGGGACTCTGATTGGGATACGCAGTATTTT. It yields the protein CASSSVRDSDWDTQYF.

This clonotype was recorded once. J is TRBJ2-1 and V is TRBV4-1, with 10 bases identical to TRBD2. The J segment lost 5 bases and the V segment lost 4 bases, leaving 11 bases of the junction unmatched. CDR1 MGHRA and CDR2 YSYEKL come from the germline V gene. The CDR3 loop spans 17 amino acids. The CDR3 DNA is TGCGCCAGCAGCCCGCCCCGGACTAGCGGACATCACAATGAGCAGTTCTTC. Amino acid sequence: CASSPPRTSGHHNEQFF.